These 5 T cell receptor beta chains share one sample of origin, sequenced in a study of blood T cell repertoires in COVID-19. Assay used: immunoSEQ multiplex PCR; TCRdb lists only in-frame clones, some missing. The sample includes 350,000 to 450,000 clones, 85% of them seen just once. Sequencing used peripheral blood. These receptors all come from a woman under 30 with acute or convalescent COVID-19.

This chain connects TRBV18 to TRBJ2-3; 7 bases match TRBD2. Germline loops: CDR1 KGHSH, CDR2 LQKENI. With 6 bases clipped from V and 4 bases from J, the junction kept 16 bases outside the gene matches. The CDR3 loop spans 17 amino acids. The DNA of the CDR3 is TGTGCCAGCTCTCCCCCGTTTGGGGCGGGAGAGGCAGATACGCAGTATTTT. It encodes CASSPPFGAGEADTQYF.

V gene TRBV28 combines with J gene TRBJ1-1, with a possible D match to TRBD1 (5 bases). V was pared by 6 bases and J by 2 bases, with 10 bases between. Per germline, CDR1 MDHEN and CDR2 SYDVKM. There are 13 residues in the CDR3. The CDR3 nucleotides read TGTGCCAGCAGCGACAGTTCAAACACTGAAGCTTTCTTT. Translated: CASSDSSNTEAFF.

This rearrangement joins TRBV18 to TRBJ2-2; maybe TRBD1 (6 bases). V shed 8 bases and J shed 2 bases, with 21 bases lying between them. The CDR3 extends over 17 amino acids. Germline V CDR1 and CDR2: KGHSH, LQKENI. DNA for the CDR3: TGTGCCAGCACACACAGGCCGAAGACAGGAAACACCGGGGAGCTGTTTTTT. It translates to CASTHRPKTGNTGELFF. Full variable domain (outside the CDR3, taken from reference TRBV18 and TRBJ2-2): NAGVMQNPRHLVRRRGQEARLRCSPMKGHSHVYWYRQLPEEGLKFMVYLQKENIIDESGMPKERFSAEFPKEGPSILRIQQVVRGDSAAYFCASTHRPKTGNTGELFFGEGSRLTVL.

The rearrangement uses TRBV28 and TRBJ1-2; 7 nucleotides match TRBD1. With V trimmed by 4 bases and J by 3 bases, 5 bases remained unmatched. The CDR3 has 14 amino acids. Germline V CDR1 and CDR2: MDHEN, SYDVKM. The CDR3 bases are TGTGCCAGCAGTTCAGGGACAGCCTACTATGGCTACACCTTC. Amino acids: CASSSGTAYYGYTF.

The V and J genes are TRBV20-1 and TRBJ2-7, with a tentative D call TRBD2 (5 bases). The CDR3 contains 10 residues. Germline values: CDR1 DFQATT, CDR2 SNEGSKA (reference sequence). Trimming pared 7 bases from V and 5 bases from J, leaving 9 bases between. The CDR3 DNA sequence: TGCAGTGGGCTAGCCAACGAGCAGTACTTC. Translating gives CSGLANEQYF.